Sequencing of this TCR beta chain was carried out in a study of T-cell reconstitution after alpha-beta-depleted transplantation in children. The CDR3 sequence is 14 residues long. Germline loops: CDR1 KGHSH, CDR2 LQKENI. The ends lost 6 bases at V and 4 bases at J; junction bases unmatched: 8. TCRbeta library construction was performed incorporating unique molecular identifiers. TCRdb re-analysed the PCR reads in MiXCR, keeping a single row per CDR3 protein. The sample consists of tens of thousands of distinct CDR3 sequences, about 10% of them appearing once. This clonotype has more than one count but fewer than ten.

J is TRBJ2-7 and V is TRBV18, with 8 bases aligning to TRBD1. Sequencing was performed on PBMCs, mostly from graft donor cells, taken 60 days after TCRalphabeta/CD19-depleted stem cell transplant. The clonotype comes from a male patient aged 2 to 9 who had a stem cell transplant for chronic granulomatous disease, so the T cells may come from the graft donor. The CDR3 nucleotides are TGTGCCAGCTCTGCCGGGACAGGCGCTTACGAGCAGTACTTC. It codes for CASSAGTGAYEQYF.